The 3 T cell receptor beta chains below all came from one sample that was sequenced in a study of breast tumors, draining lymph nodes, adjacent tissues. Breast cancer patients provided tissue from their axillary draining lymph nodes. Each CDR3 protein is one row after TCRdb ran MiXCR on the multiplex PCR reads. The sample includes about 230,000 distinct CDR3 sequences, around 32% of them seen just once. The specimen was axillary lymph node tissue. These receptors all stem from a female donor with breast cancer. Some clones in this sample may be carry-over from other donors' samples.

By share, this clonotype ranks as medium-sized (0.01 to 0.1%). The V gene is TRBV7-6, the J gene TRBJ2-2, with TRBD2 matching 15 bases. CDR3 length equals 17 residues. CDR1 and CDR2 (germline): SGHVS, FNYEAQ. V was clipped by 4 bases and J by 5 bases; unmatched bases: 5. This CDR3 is CASSSGLAGGGTGELFF. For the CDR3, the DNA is TGTGCCAGCAGCTCGGGACTAGCGGGAGGCGGAACCGGGGAGCTGTTTTTT. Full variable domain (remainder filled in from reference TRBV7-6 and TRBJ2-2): GAGVSQSPRYKVTKRGQDVALRCDPISGHVSLYWYRQALGQGPEFLTYFNYEAQQDKSGLPNDRFSAERPEGSISTLTIQRTEQRDSAMYRCASSSGLAGGGTGELFFGEGSRLTVL.

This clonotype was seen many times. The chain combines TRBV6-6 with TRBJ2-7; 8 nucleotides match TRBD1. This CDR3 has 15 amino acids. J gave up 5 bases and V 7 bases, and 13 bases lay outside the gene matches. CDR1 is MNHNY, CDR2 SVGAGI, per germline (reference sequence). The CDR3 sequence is CASTPTGAGGHEQYF. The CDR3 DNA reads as TGTGCCAGCACCCCCACTGGGGCAGGGGGCCACGAGCAGTACTTC.

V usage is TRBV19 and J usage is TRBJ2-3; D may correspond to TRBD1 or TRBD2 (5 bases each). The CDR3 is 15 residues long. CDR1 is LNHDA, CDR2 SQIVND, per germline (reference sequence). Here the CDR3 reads CARNPSGPLPDTQYF. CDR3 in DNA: TGTGCTAGAAACCCCTCGGGGCCCCTACCAGATACGCAGTATTTT.